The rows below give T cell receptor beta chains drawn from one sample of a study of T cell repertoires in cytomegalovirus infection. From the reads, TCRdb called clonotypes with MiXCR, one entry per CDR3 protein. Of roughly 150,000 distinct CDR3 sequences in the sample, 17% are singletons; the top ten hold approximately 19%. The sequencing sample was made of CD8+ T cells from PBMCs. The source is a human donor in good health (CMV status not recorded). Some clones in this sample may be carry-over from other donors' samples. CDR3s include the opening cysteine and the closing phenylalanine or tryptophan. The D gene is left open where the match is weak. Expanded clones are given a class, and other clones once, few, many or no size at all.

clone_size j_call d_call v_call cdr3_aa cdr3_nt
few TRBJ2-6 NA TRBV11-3 CASSLGDSGANVLTF TGTGCCAGCAGCTTGGGGGATTCTGGGGCCAACGTCCTGACTTTC
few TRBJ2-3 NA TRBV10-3 CAISSDPGGTDTQYF TGTGCCATCAGTTCCGATCCTGGGGGCACAGATACGCAGTATTTT
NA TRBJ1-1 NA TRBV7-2 CASSLVGLITQNTEAFF TGTGCCAGCAGCTTAGTGGGACTGATAACCCAGAACACTGAAGCTTTCTTT
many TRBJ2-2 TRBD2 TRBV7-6 CASSFPRGAGELFF TGTGCCAGCAGCTTTCCGCGGGGGGCCGGGGAGCTGTTTTTT
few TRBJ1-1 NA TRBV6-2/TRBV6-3 CASSYRRGAPRGYTEAFF TGTGCCAGCAGTTACCGACGGGGGGCTCCTCGGGGGTACACTGAAGCTTTCTTT
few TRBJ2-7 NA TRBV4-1 CASSQVGVSYEQYF TGCGCCAGCAGCCAAGTCGGCGTCTCCTACGAGCAGTACTTC
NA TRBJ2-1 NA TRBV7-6 CASSLGAYNEQFF TGTGCCAGCAGCTTAGGAGCCTACAATGAGCAGTTCTTC
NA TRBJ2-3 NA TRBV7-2 CASSHYPGSRDTQYF TGTGCCAGCAGCCACTATCCAGGGTCAAGAGATACGCAGTATTTT
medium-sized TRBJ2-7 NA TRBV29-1 CSVRLITYEQYF TGCAGCGTTCGACTGATTACCTACGAGCAGTACTTC
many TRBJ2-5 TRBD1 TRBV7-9 CASSLPGGTGDQETQYF TGTGCCAGCAGCTTACCCGGAGGGACAGGGGACCAAGAGACCCAGTACTTC
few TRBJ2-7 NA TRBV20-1 CSASPGEDYEQYF TGCAGTGCTAGTCCGGGAGAGGACTACGAGCAGTACTTC
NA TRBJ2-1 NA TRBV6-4 CASSSRAFASLNYNEQFF TGTGCCAGCAGTAGTCGGGCTTTTGCTAGCTTGAACTACAATGAGCAGTTCTTC
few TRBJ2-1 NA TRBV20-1 CSASTLGNEQFF TGCAGTGCTAGCACTCTAGGCAATGAGCAGTTCTTC
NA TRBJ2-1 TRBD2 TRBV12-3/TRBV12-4 CASSFSGASYNEQFF TGTGCCAGCAGTTTCAGCGGGGCATCATACAATGAGCAGTTCTTC
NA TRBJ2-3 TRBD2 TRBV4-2 CASSRSLADRSTDTQYF TGTGCCAGCAGCCGGTCTCTAGCGGACCGCAGCACAGATACGCAGTATTTT
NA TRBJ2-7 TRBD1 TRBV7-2 CASSLRQGVIYEQYF TGTGCCAGCAGCTTAAGGCAGGGGGTCATCTACGAGCAGTACTTC
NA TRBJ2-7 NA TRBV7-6 CAGSPFRKTSYEQYF TGTGCCGGCAGCCCCTTTAGAAAGACCTCCTACGAGCAGTACTTC